The clone carrying this TCR beta chain has just a few counts. The sample has other DNA sequences that encode this CDR3 too. The sample is drawn from a study of blood T cell repertoires in COVID-19. The germline V and J ends were trimmed by 0 bases and 6 bases, with 4 bases remaining between them. This CDR3 region has 12 residues. CDR1 and CDR2 from the germline V gene are SGDLS and YYNGEE. The protocol was immunoSEQ multiplex PCR, while the TCRdb copy is restricted to in-frame clones and leaves out a portion. Of under 250,000 clones in the sample, 65% to 90% are singletons; the top ten hold just under 9%.

Sequenced material: PBMCs or T cells enriched from blood (not recorded which). The sequence derives from a woman between 50 and 59 years old with acute COVID-19. This chain joins TRBV9 and TRBJ2-1; no firm D call. The CDR3 sequence: CASSVGLNEQFF. The DNA of the CDR3 is TGTGCCAGCAGCGTAGGGCTCAATGAGCAGTTCTTC.